Following are 13 T cell receptor beta chains from one sample sequenced in a study of cytomegalovirus exposure and HLA in healthy donors. PCR involved 60 Vbeta and 13 Jbeta primers. Repertoires were generated with immunoSEQ multiplex PCR, while TCRdb's copy carries only in-frame clones and drops some. The sample has approximately 160,000 clones; 65% to 70% are singletons. The material sequenced was PBMCs. These receptors all come from a young woman in good health and CMV-seropositive.

The chain has TRBV28 and TRBJ2-3; 7 bases fit TRBD2. The CDR3 loop spans 15 amino acids. The germline V gene has CDR1 MDHEN and CDR2 SYDVKM. Trimming took 6 bases from V and 0 from J; bases not matched to a gene: 6. The CDR3, as DNA: TGTGCCAGCAGGCGACTAGCTCTAAGCACAGATACGCAGTATTTT. Residues: CASRRLALSTDTQYF.

V gene TRBV27 combines with J gene TRBJ2-1; 11 bases are a match to TRBD2. J was trimmed by 4 bases and V by 5 bases; bases with no gene match: 10. The CDR3 spans 17 residues. Germline V lookup: CDR1 MNHEY, CDR2 SMNVEV (reference sequence). CDR3 sequence (DNA): TGTGCCAGCAGTCACCTCCTTATAGCGGGAGGGTACAATGAGCAGTTCTTC. Translated: CASSHLLIAGGYNEQFF.

The rearrangement joins TRBV7-9 to TRBJ1-5; TRBD1 agrees at 9 bases. J was trimmed by 4 bases and V by 5 bases; bases with no gene match: 6. The CDR3 is made up of 15 amino acids. Germline CDR1 and CDR2: SEHNR and FQNEAQ (reference sequence). The CDR3 bases are TGTGCCAGCAGCGTGGGACAGGGCCTAAATCAGCCCCAGCATTTT. Protein product: CASSVGQGLNQPQHF.

This clone was seen more than once but under ten times. V is TRBV9 and J is TRBJ2-3; D perhaps matches TRBD1 (7 bases). The CDR3 runs to 14 residues. From germline, CDR1 is SGDLS and CDR2 YYNGEE. Deletions cut 3 bases from V and 8 bases from J, with 16 bases between. For the CDR3, the DNA is TGTGCCAGCAGCGCCAGGGGGGCCGGCGGTACGCAGTATTTT. Translated, it gives CASSARGAGGTQYF.

The chain recombines TRBV7-9 with TRBJ1-1; TRBD1 is a possible D gene (6 bases). The V gene's germline CDR1 is SEHNR and CDR2 FQNEAQ (reference sequence). The V and J ends lost 4 bases and 3 bases respectively, with 21 bases between them. This CDR3 has 17 amino acids. CDR3 protein: CASSCGGKGGGDTEAFF. DNA for the CDR3: TGTGCCAGCAGCTGCGGGGGAAAGGGGGGGGGAGACACTGAAGCTTTCTTT.

The chain links TRBV30 to TRBJ2-7, with D tentatively TRBD1 (5 bases). This CDR3 is built from 13 residues. V lost 1 base, J lost 0 bases, and 7 bases lay in between. Germline loops: CDR1 GTSNPN, CDR2 SVGIG (reference sequence). The CDR3 spells CAWSGGYSYEQYF. CDR3 coding DNA: TGTGCCTGGAGTGGGGGCTACTCCTACGAGCAGTACTTC.

V usage is TRBV19 and J usage is TRBJ2-2; D might be TRBD1 (6 bases). This CDR3 has 13 residues. Germline V gene lookup returns CDR1 LNHDA and CDR2 SQIVND (reference sequence). The germline V and J ends were trimmed by 5 bases and 6 bases, with 10 bases remaining between them. CDR3 in amino acids: CASSVGQSGELFF. The DNA of the CDR3 is TGTGCCAGTAGTGTCGGACAGTCCGGGGAGCTGTTTTTT.

The V and J genes are TRBV7-2 and TRBJ1-5, with D maybe TRBD1 (5 bases). Germline CDR1 is SGHTA and CDR2 is FQGNSA. This CDR3 has 15 amino acids. V shed 1 base and J shed 1 base, with 8 bases lying between them. DNA for the CDR3: TGTGCCAGCAGCTTAGGTGCAGGGAGCAATCAGCCCCAGCATTTT. Protein sequence: CASSLGAGSNQPQHF.

This clone has only a few counts. The chain links TRBV2 to TRBJ2-7; D perhaps matches TRBD2 (5 bases). Trimming took 7 bases from V and 4 from J, leaving 14 bases between them. This CDR3 region has 13 residues. Germline CDR1 SNHLY, CDR2 FYNNEI. In DNA, the CDR3 is TGTGCCAGCATTCAGAGCGGCGATTACGAGCAGTACTTC. Protein: CASIQSGDYEQYF. The full variable domain, in which reference TRBV2 and TRBJ2-7 provide the parts outside the CDR3, is EPEVTQTPSHQVTQMGQEVILRCVPISNHLYFYWYRQILGQKVEFLVSFYNNEISEKSEIFDDQFSVERPDGSNFTLKIRSTKLEDSAMYFCASIQSGDYEQYFGPGTRLTVT.

This sequence joins TRBV2 and TRBJ2-7, with D unresolved. There are 13 residues in the CDR3. Trimming took off 8 bases at V and 5 bases at J, with 16 bases between the two ends. Germline-derived CDR1 and CDR2 are SNHLY and FYNNEI. The CDR3, as DNA: TGTGCCAGCCTCCCCAATCTAAAAAACGAGCAGTACTTC. Its protein product is CASLPNLKNEQYF.

This clone has a single count. This sequence joins TRBV2 and TRBJ2-3; D perhaps matches TRBD2 (6 bases). Between the trimmed V and J ends, which lost 8 bases and 2 bases, there was a span of 11 bases. Germline V gene data show CDR1 as SNHLY and CDR2 as FYNNEI. This CDR3 comprises 13 residues. CDR3 DNA sequence: TGTGCCAGCGCGGGGTACCCCACAGATACGCAGTATTTT. This codes for CASAGYPTDTQYF.

The rearrangement uses TRBV5-4 and TRBJ1-2; the D gene is possibly TRBD1 (6 bases). Germline CDR1 and CDR2: SGHNT and YYREEE (reference sequence). The CDR3 is 14 amino acids. The germline V and J ends were trimmed by 5 bases and 2 bases, with 13 bases remaining between them. The CDR3 protein is CASRPGTLNYGYTF. CDR3 bases: TGTGCCAGCAGACCCGGGACACTGAACTATGGCTACACCTTC.

This chain uses TRBV18 with TRBJ1-1, with unresolved D. The CDR3 extends over 13 amino acids. Germline V gene lookup returns CDR1 KGHSH and CDR2 LQKENI. Trimming removed 3 bases at V and 1 base at J, with 6 bases between. The CDR3 sequence is CASSPPGNTEAFF. CDR3 sequence (DNA): TGTGCCAGCTCACCCCCAGGGAACACTGAAGCTTTCTTT.